The sequence of this TCR beta chain was determined in a study of T cells in Graves' hyperthyroidism and ophthalmopathy. The germline gives CDR1 LNHDA, CDR2 SQIVND (reference sequence). The CDR3 extends over 15 amino acids. The diagnostic basis comprised clinical symptoms, serum thyroxine and TRAb, thyroid ultrasound and orbital computed tomography. Study-wide results and caveats: Within blood appeared most thyroid clonotypes that had expanded above 0.001.

This clonotype was detected only a few times. The antigen remains undetermined. The junction departs from germline at one end; a sequencing error may be responsible. Amplified TCR beta CDR3 regions came from RNA transcripts. The study used the HTBI primer set for a first-round RT-PCR of the TCR CDR3. MiXCR, run by TCRdb on the multiplex PCR reads, gives a single entry per CDR3 protein. In the table there are 360,000 or so distinct CDR3 sequences, 15% to 20% of which are singletons. The TCR sequence derives from a woman between 40 and 50 years old with Graves' ophthalmopathy. This chain joins TRBV19 and TRBJ2-2, with 7 positions matching TRBD2. The source material was blood. This CDR3 reads CASSIRSGNTGELLF. The CDR3 DNA sequence: TGTGCCAGTAGTATCCGAAGCGGGAACACCGGGGAGCTGCTTTTT. The complete variable domain, with remaining parts taken from reference TRBV19 and TRBJ2-2, reads DGGITQSPKYLFRKEGQNVTLSCEQNLNHDAMYWYRQDPGQGLRLIYYSQIVNDFQKGDIAEGYSVSREKKESFPLTVTSAQKNPTAFYLCASSIRSGNTGELLFGEGSRLTVL.